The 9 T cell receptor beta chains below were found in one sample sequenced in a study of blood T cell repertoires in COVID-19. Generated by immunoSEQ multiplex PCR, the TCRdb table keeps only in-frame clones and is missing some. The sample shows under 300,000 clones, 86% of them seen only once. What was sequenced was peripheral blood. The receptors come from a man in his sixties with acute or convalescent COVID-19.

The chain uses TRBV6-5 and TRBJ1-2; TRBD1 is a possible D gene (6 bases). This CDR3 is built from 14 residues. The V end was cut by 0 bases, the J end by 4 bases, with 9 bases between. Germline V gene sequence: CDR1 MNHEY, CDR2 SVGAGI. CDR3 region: CASSYSQGSYGYTF. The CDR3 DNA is TGTGCCAGCAGTTACTCGCAGGGGTCCTATGGCTACACCTTC.

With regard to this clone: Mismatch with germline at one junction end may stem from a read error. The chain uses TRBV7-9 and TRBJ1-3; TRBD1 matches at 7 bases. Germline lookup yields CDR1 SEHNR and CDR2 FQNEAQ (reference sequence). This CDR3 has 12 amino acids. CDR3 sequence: CASSLVMGQPLF. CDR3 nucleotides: TGTGCCAGCAGCTTAGTAATGGGACAGCCTCTGTTT.

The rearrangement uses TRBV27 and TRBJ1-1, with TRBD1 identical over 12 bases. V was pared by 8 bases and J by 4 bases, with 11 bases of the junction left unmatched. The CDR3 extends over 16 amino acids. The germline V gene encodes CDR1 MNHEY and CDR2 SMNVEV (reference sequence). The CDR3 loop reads CASLRGTGGSGTEAFF. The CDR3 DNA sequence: TGTGCCAGCCTAAGGGGGACAGGGGGCTCGGGCACTGAAGCTTTCTTT.

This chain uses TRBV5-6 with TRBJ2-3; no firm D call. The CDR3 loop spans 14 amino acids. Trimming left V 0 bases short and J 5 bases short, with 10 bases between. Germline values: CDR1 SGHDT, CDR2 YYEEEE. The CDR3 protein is CASSLGPNKDTQYF. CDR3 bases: TGTGCCAGCAGCTTGGGGCCGAACAAAGATACGCAGTATTTT.

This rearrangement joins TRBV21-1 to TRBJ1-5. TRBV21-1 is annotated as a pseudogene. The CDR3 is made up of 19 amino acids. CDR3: CASRPSEEGTGYSNQPQHF. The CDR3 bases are TGTGCCAGCCGTCCTTCCGAAGAGGGCACGGGGTATAGCAATCAGCCCCAGCATTTT.

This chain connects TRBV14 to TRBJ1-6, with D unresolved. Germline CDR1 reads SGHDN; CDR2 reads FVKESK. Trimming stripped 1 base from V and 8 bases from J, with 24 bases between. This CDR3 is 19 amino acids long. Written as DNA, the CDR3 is TGTGCCAGCAGCCAAGCTTCCGCCCTATCGGGAGGGAAAGATTCACCCCTCCACTTT. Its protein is CASSQASALSGGKDSPLHF.

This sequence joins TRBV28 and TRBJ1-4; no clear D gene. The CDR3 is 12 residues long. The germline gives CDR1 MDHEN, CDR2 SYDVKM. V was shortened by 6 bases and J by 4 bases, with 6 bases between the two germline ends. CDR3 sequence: CASRADNEKLFF. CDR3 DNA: TGTGCCAGCAGGGCCGATAATGAAAAACTGTTTTTT.

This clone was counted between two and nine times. In DNA form, the CDR3 reads TGTGCCAGTAGTTCTCGGACTGGAGGGGAAGCTTTCTTT. Protein product: CASSSRTGGEAFF. The chain joins TRBV19 to TRBJ1-1; D remains unclear. V gave up 5 bases and J gave up 8 bases, with 15 bases separating them. CDR1 LNHDA and CDR2 SQIVND come from the germline V gene (reference sequence). The length of the CDR3 is 13 residues.

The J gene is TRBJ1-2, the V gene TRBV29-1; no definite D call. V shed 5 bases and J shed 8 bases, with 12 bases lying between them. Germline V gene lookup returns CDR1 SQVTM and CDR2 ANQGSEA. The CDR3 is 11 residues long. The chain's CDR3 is CSVRGLGGYTF. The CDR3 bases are TGCAGCGTTCGAGGGCTTGGCGGCTACACCTTC.